A single sample gave rise to the 15 T cell receptor beta chains below, sequenced in a study of blood T cell repertoires in COVID-19. The table came from immunoSEQ multiplex PCR; TCRdb's copy has only in-frame clones and leaves some out. The table has 260,000 or so clones, around 90% seen once. The sample consisted of peripheral blood. These receptors originate from a young man with active or convalescent COVID-19.

V and J are TRBV2 and TRBJ1-1, with D maybe TRBD1 (5 bases). The CDR3 loop spans 13 amino acids. The germline CDR1 and CDR2 sequences are SNHLY and FYNNEI. With 6 bases removed from V and 2 bases from J, the gap between germline ends came to 10 bases. The chain's CDR3 is CASRQDTNTEAFF. In nucleotides, the CDR3 is TGTGCCAGCAGGCAGGACACAAACACTGAAGCTTTCTTT.

This clone was detected once. The chain combines TRBV2 with TRBJ2-2; the D is unclear. The CDR3 is 10 amino acids. The ends were cut back, 4 bases at V and 9 bases at J, with 3 bases in the middle. Looked up from germline, CDR1 is SNHLY and CDR2 is FYNNEI. The CDR3 region is CASSARELFF. CDR3 nucleotide sequence: TGTGCCAGCAGTGCCAGGGAGCTGTTTTTT.

As to this clone: Other DNA sequences in the sample encode the same CDR3. This sequence joins TRBV19 and TRBJ2-7; perhaps TRBD1 as D (5 bases). V was pared by 6 bases and J by 2 bases, with 11 bases between. The germline CDR1 and CDR2 sequences are LNHDA and SQIVND (reference sequence). The length of the CDR3 is 13 residues. In DNA, the CDR3 is TGTGCCAGTAGCCCTCAGGGAACCTACGAGCAGTACTTC. It yields the protein CASSPQGTYEQYF.

The chain couples TRBV3-1 (or the pseudogene TRBV3-2) to TRBJ2-7, with D possibly matching TRBD2 (5 bases). Germline V lookup: CDR1 LGHDT, CDR2 YNNKEL (reference sequence). Trimming cost V 1 base and J 7 bases, with 14 bases left between them. This CDR3 is built from 14 residues. CDR3 DNA: TGTGCCAGCAGCCAAGGTGTTGGCCCGGGGGAGCAGTACTTC. Translated, it gives CASSQGVGPGEQYF.

The chain carries TRBV10-1 and TRBJ2-5; no definite D call. V was clipped by 6 bases and J by 2 bases, with 10 bases between them. The length of the CDR3 is 13 residues. Germline-derived CDR1 and CDR2 are WNHNN and SYGVQD (reference sequence). The CDR3: CASSPARQETQYF. The CDR3 region has the DNA TGCGCCAGCAGCCCCGCGAGGCAAGAGACCCAGTACTTC.

J is TRBJ1-1 and V is TRBV29-1, with 8 bases identical to TRBD1. The germline V gene encodes CDR1 SQVTM and CDR2 ANQGSEA. The length of the CDR3 is 15 residues. V was pared by 4 bases and J by 2 bases, with 9 bases of the junction left unmatched. The CDR3 coding sequence is TGCAGCGTTGTTCGGACAGGGTCTAAAAACACTGAAGCTTTCTTT. Protein sequence: CSVVRTGSKNTEAFF.

J is TRBJ2-7 and V is TRBV5-1, with D unclear. V was clipped by 3 bases and J by 3 bases, with 13 bases between them. From germline, CDR1 is SGHRS and CDR2 YFSETQ. The CDR3 length is 14 residues. The CDR3 sequence: CASSSRSERYEQYF. The CDR3 coding sequence is TGCGCCAGCAGCTCACGGTCAGAGCGCTACGAGCAGTACTTC.

V is TRBV15 and J is TRBJ2-5, with 10 bases lining up with TRBD2. This CDR3 has 17 residues. Germline lookup yields CDR1 LNHNV and CDR2 YYDKDF (reference sequence). V lost 2 bases, J lost 5 bases, and 11 bases stayed unmatched. The CDR3 sequence is CATSRIASGGRGETQYF. For the CDR3, the DNA is TGTGCCACCAGCAGAATCGCTAGCGGGGGACGAGGGGAGACCCAGTACTTC.

The chain joins TRBV2 to TRBJ2-5; a weak D match, TRBD2 (6 bases). The germline CDR1 and CDR2 sequences are SNHLY and FYNNEI. V was pared by 3 bases and J by 5 bases, with 13 bases between. The length of the CDR3 is 14 residues. The DNA of the CDR3 is TGTGCCAGCAGTGAGGCCCGCGGGGTTGAGACCCAGTACTTC. Amino acid sequence: CASSEARGVETQYF. The full variable domain, its missing parts supplied by reference TRBV2 and TRBJ2-5, is EPEVTQTPSHQVTQMGQEVILRCVPISNHLYFYWYRQILGQKVEFLVSFYNNEISEKSEIFDDQFSVERPDGSNFTLKIRSTKLEDSAMYFCASSEARGVETQYFGPGTRLLVL.

The chain combines TRBV7-2 with TRBJ1-2, with D possibly matching TRBD1 (5 bases). Between the trimmed V and J ends, which lost 1 base and 5 bases, there was a span of 8 bases. Germline loops: CDR1 SGHTA, CDR2 FQGNSA. The CDR3 runs 13 residues. The CDR3 region is CASSLGQFYGYTF. The CDR3 nucleotides read TGTGCCAGCAGCTTAGGACAGTTTTATGGCTACACCTTC. Combining the CDR3 with reference TRBV7-2 and TRBJ1-2 gives the whole variable domain GAGVSQSPSNKVTEKGKDVELRCDPISGHTALYWYRQSLGQGLEFLIYFQGNSAPDKSGLPSDRFSAERTGGSVSTLTIQRTQQEDSAVYLCASSLGQFYGYTFGSGTRLTVV.

The chain uses TRBV7-9 and TRBJ1-2; no reliable D call. The CDR3 runs 15 residues. Trimming removed 1 base from V and 7 bases from J, with 16 bases in between. The V gene's germline CDR1 is SEHNR and CDR2 FQNEAQ (reference sequence). For the CDR3, the DNA is TGTGCCAGCAGCTTAGAATTAATTTATCCTGTTGGCTACACCTTC. This gives the protein CASSLELIYPVGYTF. The variable domain in full, with the rest retrieved from reference TRBV7-9 and TRBJ1-2, is DTGVSQNPRHKITKRGQNVTFRCDPISEHNRLYWYRQTLGQGPEFLTYFQNEAQLEKSRLLSDRFSAERPKGSFSTLEIQRTEQGDSAMYLCASSLELIYPVGYTFGSGTRLTVV.

The chain uses TRBV5-1 and TRBJ2-5, with 12 bases aligning to TRBD1. The CDR3 contains 18 residues. CDR1 SGHRS and CDR2 YFSETQ come from the germline V gene. V trimming: 4 bases; J trimming: 1 base; junction bases outside the gene matches: 11. The CDR3 sequence: CASSASPGQGASQETQYF. CDR3 DNA sequence: TGCGCCAGCAGCGCCTCACCGGGACAGGGGGCAAGCCAAGAGACCCAGTACTTC. The full variable domain, completed using reference TRBV5-1 and TRBJ2-5, is KAGVTQTPRYLIKTRGQQVTLSCSPISGHRSVSWYQQTPGQGLQFLFEYFSETQRNKGNFPGRFSGRQFSNSRSEMNVSTLELGDSALYLCASSASPGQGASQETQYFGPGTRLLVL.

V is TRBV29-1 and J is TRBJ1-1; TRBD1 matches at 8 bases. The germline CDR1 and CDR2 sequences are SQVTM and ANQGSEA. The V and J ends lost 6 bases and 8 bases, in that order; junction bases with no gene match: 8. The CDR3 has 12 amino acids. The CDR3 protein is CSVGGQGQEAFF. CDR3 in DNA: TGCAGCGTCGGCGGACAGGGTCAGGAAGCTTTCTTT. Using reference TRBV29-1 and TRBJ1-1 for the parts outside the CDR3, the full variable domain is SAVISQKPSRDICQRGTSLTIQCQVDSQVTMMFWYRQQPGQSLTLIATANQGSEATYESGFVIDKFPISRPNLTFSTLTVSNMSPEDSSIYLCSVGGQGQEAFFGQGTRLTVV.

This rearrangement joins TRBV5-1 to TRBJ2-5; D perhaps matches TRBD1 (8 bases). The germline V gene encodes CDR1 SGHRS and CDR2 YFSETQ. V was cut by 5 bases and J by 5 bases, with 16 bases left in between. The length of the CDR3 is 14 residues. In DNA form, the CDR3 reads TGCGCCAGCAGAGATCCACAGGGGGGGGAGACCCAGTACTTC. Protein sequence: CASRDPQGGETQYF.

The rearrangement joins TRBV10-3 to TRBJ2-3; TRBD2 matches 12 bases. The ends lost 3 bases at V and 2 bases at J; junction bases unmatched: 3. From germline, CDR1 is ENHRY and CDR2 SYGVKD. The length of the CDR3 is 16 residues. The CDR3 nucleotides read TGTGCCATCAGTGATACTAGCGGGGGGTCCACAGATACGCAGTATTTT. This translates into CAISDTSGGSTDTQYF.